This TCR beta chain was obtained from a study of blood T cell repertoires in COVID-19. Across the study: T cells, B-cell-depleted T cells, or PBMCs supplied cDNA or gDNA.

As processed by the authors: Cell counts per sample came from amplifying reference gene primers. Assay: immunoSEQ multiplex PCR; the TCRdb copy retains only in-frame clones and omits some. That table gives V, J and clone size, and the DNA gave D and trimming. The table has 85,000 to 130,000 clones, 90% to 95% seen once. This CDR3 spans 17 amino acids. From germline, CDR1 is LGHNA and CDR2 YNFKEQ. V was clipped by 0 bases and J by 3 bases; unmatched bases: 7. The chain recombines TRBV4-2 with TRBJ2-3; 9 nucleotides agree with TRBD1. This TCR derives from a man aged 60-69 years with acute or convalescent COVID-19. Sequencing was performed on peripheral blood. CDR3 in DNA: TGTGCCAGCAGCCAAGACACAGCGGGACAGGGAACAGATACGCAGTATTTT. Its protein is CASSQDTAGQGTDTQYF.